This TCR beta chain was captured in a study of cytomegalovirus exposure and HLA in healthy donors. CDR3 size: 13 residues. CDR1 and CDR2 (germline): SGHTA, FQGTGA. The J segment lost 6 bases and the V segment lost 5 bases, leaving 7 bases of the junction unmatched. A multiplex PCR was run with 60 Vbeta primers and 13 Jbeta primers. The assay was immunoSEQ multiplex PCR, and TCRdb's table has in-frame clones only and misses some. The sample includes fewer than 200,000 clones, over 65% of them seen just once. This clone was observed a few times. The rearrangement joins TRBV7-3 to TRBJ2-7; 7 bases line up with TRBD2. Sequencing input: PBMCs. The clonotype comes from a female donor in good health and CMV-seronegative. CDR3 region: CASSPTSVSEQYF. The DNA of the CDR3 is TGTGCCAGCAGCCCCACTAGCGTATCCGAGCAGTACTTC.